This T cell receptor beta chain was identified during a study of T-cell reconstitution after alpha-beta-depleted transplantation in children. Unique molecular identifiers were built into the TCRbeta library. Via MiXCR, TCRdb re-called the PCR reads, giving one row per CDR3 protein. This sample has about 980,000 distinct CDR3 sequences, with roughly 29% found just once. Notes on the study in general: For some patients, TCRbeta diversity was high at day 60 because of recipient T cells and thymic progenitors that survived. Several hundred expanded graft clones reportedly supplied alpha-beta T cells about two months after transplant.

This clonotype has only a few counts. The antigen remains undetermined. This material consisted of PBMCs, mostly from graft donor cells, taken 360 days after TCRalphabeta/CD19-depleted stem cell transplant. This TCR was sampled from a boy younger than two who had a stem cell transplant for SCID, so the T cells may come from the graft donor.

The CDR3 spells CATSRSTSGGKDTQYF. CDR3 in DNA: TGTGCCACCAGCAGATCGACTAGCGGGGGGAAAGATACGCAGTATTTT. This chain links TRBV15 with TRBJ2-3, with 13 bases fitting TRBD2. The ends lost 2 bases at V and 5 bases at J; junction bases unmatched: 4. CDR3 length: 16 amino acids. CDR1 and CDR2 from the germline V gene are LNHNV and YYDKDF (reference sequence).